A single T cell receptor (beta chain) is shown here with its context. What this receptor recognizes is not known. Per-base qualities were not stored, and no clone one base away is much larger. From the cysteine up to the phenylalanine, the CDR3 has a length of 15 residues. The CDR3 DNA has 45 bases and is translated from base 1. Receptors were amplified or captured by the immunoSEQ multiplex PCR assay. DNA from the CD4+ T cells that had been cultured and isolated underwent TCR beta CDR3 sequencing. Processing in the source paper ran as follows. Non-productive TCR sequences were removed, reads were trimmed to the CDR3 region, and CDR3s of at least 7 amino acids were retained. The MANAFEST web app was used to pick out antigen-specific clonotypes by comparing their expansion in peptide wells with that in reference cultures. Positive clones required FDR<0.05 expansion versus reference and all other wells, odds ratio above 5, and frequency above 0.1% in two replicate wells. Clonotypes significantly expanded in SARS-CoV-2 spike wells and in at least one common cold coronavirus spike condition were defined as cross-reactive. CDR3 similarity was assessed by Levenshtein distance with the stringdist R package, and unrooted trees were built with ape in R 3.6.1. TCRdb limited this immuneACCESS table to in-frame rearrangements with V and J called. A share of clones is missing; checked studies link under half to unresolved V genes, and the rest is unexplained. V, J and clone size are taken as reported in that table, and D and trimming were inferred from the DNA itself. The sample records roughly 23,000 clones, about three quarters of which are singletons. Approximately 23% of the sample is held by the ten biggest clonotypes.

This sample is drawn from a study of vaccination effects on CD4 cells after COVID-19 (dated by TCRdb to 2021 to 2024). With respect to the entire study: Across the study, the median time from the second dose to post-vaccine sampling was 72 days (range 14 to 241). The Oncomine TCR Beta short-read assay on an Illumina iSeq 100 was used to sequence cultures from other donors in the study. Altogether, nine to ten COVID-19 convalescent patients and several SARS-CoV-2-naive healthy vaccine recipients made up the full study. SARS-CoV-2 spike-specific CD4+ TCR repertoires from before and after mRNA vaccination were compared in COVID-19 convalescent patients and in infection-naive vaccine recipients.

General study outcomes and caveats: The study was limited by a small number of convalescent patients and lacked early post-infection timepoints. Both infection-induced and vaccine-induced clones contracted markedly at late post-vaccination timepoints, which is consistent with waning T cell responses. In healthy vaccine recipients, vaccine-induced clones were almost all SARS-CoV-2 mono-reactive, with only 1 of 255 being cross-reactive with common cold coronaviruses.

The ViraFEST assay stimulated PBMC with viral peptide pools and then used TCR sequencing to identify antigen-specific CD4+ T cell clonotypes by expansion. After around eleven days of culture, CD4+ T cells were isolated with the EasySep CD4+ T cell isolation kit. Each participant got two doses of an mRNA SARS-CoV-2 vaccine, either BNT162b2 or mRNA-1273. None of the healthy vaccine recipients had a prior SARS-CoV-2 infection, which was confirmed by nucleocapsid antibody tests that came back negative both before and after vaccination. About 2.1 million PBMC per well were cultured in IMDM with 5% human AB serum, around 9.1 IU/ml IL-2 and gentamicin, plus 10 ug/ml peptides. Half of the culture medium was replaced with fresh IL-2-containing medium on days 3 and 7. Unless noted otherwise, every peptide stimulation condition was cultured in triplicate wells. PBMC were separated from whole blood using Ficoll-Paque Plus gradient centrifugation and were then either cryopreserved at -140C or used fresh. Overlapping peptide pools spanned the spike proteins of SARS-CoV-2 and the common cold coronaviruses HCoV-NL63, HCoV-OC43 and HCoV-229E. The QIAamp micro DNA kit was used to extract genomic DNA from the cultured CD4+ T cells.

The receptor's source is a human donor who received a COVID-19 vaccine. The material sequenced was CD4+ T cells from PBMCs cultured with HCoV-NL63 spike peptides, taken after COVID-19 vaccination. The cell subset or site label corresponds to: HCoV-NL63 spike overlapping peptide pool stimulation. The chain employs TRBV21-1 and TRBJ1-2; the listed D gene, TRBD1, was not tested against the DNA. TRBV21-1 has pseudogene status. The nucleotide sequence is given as TGTGCCAGCAGCAAAGAACAGGGTACCGACTATGGCTACACCTTC. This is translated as CASSKEQGTDYGYTF.